This TCR beta chain was sequenced during a study of graft-versus-host responses after intestinal transplantation. Processed graft tissue released its intraepithelial and lamina propria lymphocytes. This table comes from immunoSEQ multiplex PCR, and its TCRdb copy is limited to in-frame clones, with some not included. The repertoire includes 15,000 to 20,000 clones, approximately 80% of them detected once, and about 18% sits in the top ten. The V gene lost 5 bases and the J gene lost 3 bases, with 9 bases spanning the gap. Germline CDR1 and CDR2: SGHVS and FQNEAQ. This CDR3 is 13 amino acids long. The chain links TRBV7-8 to TRBJ2-3, with a tentative D call TRBD1 (5 bases). The specimen was ileum tissue, collected just over 100 days after intestinal transplant. This TCR derives from a human patient who received an intestinal transplant, so some T cells may come from the graft donor. CDR3 sequence reads: CASSQGVTDTQYF. In DNA form, the CDR3 reads TGTGCCAGCAGCCAAGGGGTTACAGATACGCAGTATTTT.